This record concerns one T cell receptor beta chain sequence. Its antigen remains unidentified. This sample was included in a study of CD8 T cells in ankylosing spondylitis. Study-level points and caveats: Blood of patients with ankylosing spondylitis appeared to be characterized by a TCR beta motif of eight highly homologous variants. Matched synovial fluid from ankylosing spondylitis patients was reported to be enriched for disease-linked clones.

For TCR beta, libraries came from quantitative 5'-RACE with molecular barcodes. TCRdb called the 5' RACE reads again in MiXCR, with one record for every CDR3 protein. This table holds a few hundred thousand distinct CDR3 sequences, around 20% found once. The length of the CDR3 is 13 residues. Per germline, CDR1 LNHNV and CDR2 YYDKDF (reference sequence). V lost 7 bases and J lost 2; bases outside the gene matches: 3. The specimen sequenced was blood, either unsorted or a sorted T cell fraction (not recorded which). The chain recombines TRBV15 with TRBJ2-7; 9 nucleotides align to TRBD1. The TCR sequence derives from a male donor with ankylosing spondylitis or in good health (not recorded which). The CDR3 loop reads CATKRTGAYEQYF. The CDR3 nucleotides are TGTGCCACCAAACGGACAGGGGCCTACGAGCAGTACTTC.